Listed below are T cell receptor beta chains from one sample, sequenced in a study of blood T cells in healthy people across ages. TCRdb processed the 5' RACE reads anew with MiXCR; each CDR3 protein has one entry. The sample consists of roughly 800,000 distinct CDR3 sequences, 58% of them appearing once. Sequenced sample: blood. These TCRs come from a man aged 30-40 years in good health. CDR3s include the opening cysteine and the closing phenylalanine or tryptophan.

v_call cdr3_aa
TRBV20-1 CSAPGLEQETQYF
TRBV27 CASSKGVANYGYTF
TRBV6-5 CASSYLRGYTQYF
TRBV2 CASSEAGTSGGATQYF
TRBV24-1 CATSDVAGGGDEQFF
TRBV9 CASSVGAGTNYGYTF
TRBV24-1 CATGDNEQFF
TRBV10-3 CAISESQGHGYTF
TRBV7-2 CARITGGPNPYEQYF
TRBV27 CASSLYYDSYEQYF
TRBV29-1 CSVELVAAVSGETQYF
TRBV27 CASSLSSRREQYF
TRBV6-4 CASPNYGYTF
TRBV29-1 CSVRTRINEKLFF
TRBV10-3 CATRSPTYEQYF
TRBV7-2 CASSQQGRDEQYF
TRBV29-1 CSVRVTGVGEQFF
TRBV24-1 CATSLHKDNSPLHF
TRBV13 CASSLGQDFLGTYNEQFF
TRBV6-5 CASQLAGWDTQYF
TRBV29-1 CSALLNTEAFF
TRBV27 CASSLRTGHGKNTEAFF
TRBV12-3/TRBV12-4 CASSAQVETQFF
TRBV18 CASSPGDRGPNTEAFF
TRBV6-6 CASTPTRGAGSQPQHF
TRBV29-1 CSAETGGATDTQYF
TRBV28 CASRLADDYYEQYF
TRBV29-1 CSYGGQGGLRADTQYF
TRBV12-5 CASGLHGNEQFF
TRBV28 CASRAPGLANEQFF
TRBV7-2 CASSSNRDRALGANVLTF
TRBV29-1 CSVLPDSSYEQYF
TRBV20-1 CSAPWGGGRYEQYF